This T cell receptor (beta chain) was sequenced for a study of STAT5B mutations in CD4+ large granular lymphocyte leukemia. V was clipped by 5 bases and J by 2 bases, with 19 bases between them. The germline V gene encodes CDR1 LNHDA and CDR2 SQIVND (reference sequence). The CDR3 has 17 residues. Profiled with immunoSEQ multiplex PCR; TCRdb holds only in-frame clones, not every one. In the table there are some 40,000 clones, roughly 81% of which are singletons. The chain joins TRBV19 to TRBJ1-5; D not resolved. This TCR was sampled from a human donor in good health. The source material was CD4+ T cells from blood buffy coats. The chain's CDR3 is CASSSSVFMGGNQPQHF. The CDR3 coding sequence is TGTGCCAGTAGTTCCTCCGTGTTTATGGGTGGCAATCAGCCCCAGCATTTT.